The 22 T cell receptor beta chains reported below all come from one sample, sequenced in a study of cytomegalovirus exposure and HLA in healthy donors. The PCR used 60 Vbeta and 13 Jbeta primers. Repertoires were generated with immunoSEQ multiplex PCR, while TCRdb's copy carries only in-frame clones and drops some. The table includes fewer than 250,000 clones, about 90% detected once. The sample was PBMCs. These receptors originate from a boy between 2 and 15 years old in good health and CMV-seronegative.

V gene TRBV25-1 combines with J gene TRBJ1-3; perhaps TRBD1 as D (6 bases). CDR1 and CDR2 from the germline V gene are MGHDK and SYGVNS. The CDR3 sequence is 15 residues long. V was cut by 5 bases and J by 0 bases, with 11 bases left in between. For the CDR3, the DNA is TGTGCCAGCAGTACAGGGCTAGCCTCTGGAAACACCATATATTTT. Protein: CASSTGLASGNTIYF.

V and J are TRBV27 and TRBJ2-7; TRBD2 matches at 11 bases. The germline CDR1 and CDR2 sequences are MNHEY and SMNVEV (reference sequence). V lost 5 bases to trimming and J lost 4 bases; unmatched junction nucleotides: 13. CDR3 size: 17 residues. The CDR3 loop is CASSPAASGRRVYEQYF. The CDR3 bases are TGTGCCAGCAGTCCGGCGGCTAGCGGGAGGCGGGTATACGAGCAGTACTTC.

This clone was counted only a few times. The chain recombines TRBV18 with TRBJ2-5; 9 bases align to TRBD1. The J call is in doubt because the DNA end fits TRBJ2-7 better. The germline V gene has CDR1 KGHSH and CDR2 LQKENI. This CDR3 is built from 15 residues. The CDR3 loop reads CASSQGQGLSYEQYF. As DNA, the CDR3 is TGTGCCAGCTCACAGGGACAGGGATTGAGCTACGAGCAGTACTTC.

Concerning this clone: The junction does not match germline at one end; this may be a read error. The chain has TRBV7-9 and TRBJ2-7, with 7 bases aligning to TRBD1. The CDR3 is 14 amino acids. Per germline, CDR1 SEHNR and CDR2 FQNEAQ (reference sequence). The CDR3 spells CASSLRDSILERYF. The CDR3 DNA is TGTGCCAGCAGCCTCCGGGACAGCATCTTGGAGCGGTACTTC.

Only a few counts were recorded for this clone. The V and J genes are TRBV30 and TRBJ1-4, with TRBD1 matching 7 bases. The CDR3 runs 13 residues. V was pared by 4 bases and J by 7 bases, with 6 bases of the junction left unmatched. The germline gives CDR1 GTSNPN, CDR2 SVGIG (reference sequence). DNA of the CDR3: TGTGCCTGGACAGACAGGGTTGGTGAAAAACTGTTTTTT. Translated: CAWTDRVGEKLFF.

J is TRBJ2-1 and V is TRBV5-4; D is possibly TRBD1 (6 bases). Trimming took 4 bases from V and 5 from J, leaving 13 bases between them. CDR1 and CDR2 from the germline V gene are SGHNT and YYREEE (reference sequence). This CDR3 has 14 amino acids. Written as DNA, the CDR3 is TGTGCCAGCAGCCTCACAGGGTTTAACAATGAGCAGTTCTTC. As protein: CASSLTGFNNEQFF.

The CDR3 DNA is TGTGCCAGCGCAAACAGGGGCCTTACGAACACTGAAGCTTTCTTT. This translates into CASANRGLTNTEAFF. The chain recombines TRBV19 with TRBJ1-1; 7 bases align to TRBD1. CDR3 length: 15 residues. V was pared by 9 bases and J by 1 base, with 11 bases of the junction left unmatched. Germline loops: CDR1 LNHDA, CDR2 SQIVND (reference sequence).

The J gene is TRBJ1-5, the V gene TRBV6-1; D remains ambiguous. The CDR3 runs 13 residues. CDR1 and CDR2 from the germline V gene are MNHNS and SASEGT. CDR3 sequence reads: CASELYSNQPQHF. In DNA, the CDR3 is TGTGCGAGCGAGCTATATAGCAATCAGCCCCAGCATTTT.

CDR3 region: CAWSLRAGETQYF. The DNA for the CDR3 is TGTGCCTGGAGTTTGCGGGCGGGGGAGACCCAGTACTTC. The chain carries TRBV30 and TRBJ2-5; TRBD2 might be the D (6 bases). CDR3 length: 13 residues. Germline V CDR1 and CDR2: GTSNPN, SVGIG (reference sequence). Trimming removed 2 bases at V and 5 bases at J, with 12 bases between.

V usage is TRBV5-1 and J usage is TRBJ1-4; D is possibly TRBD1 (6 bases). CDR1 is SGHRS, CDR2 YFSETQ, per germline. Trimming stripped 4 bases from V and 2 bases from J, with 9 bases between. This CDR3 has 14 amino acids. CDR3 region: CASSLTGTNEKLFF. In DNA, the CDR3 is TGCGCCAGCAGCCTGACAGGCACTAATGAAAAACTGTTTTTT.

This rearrangement joins TRBV30 to TRBJ2-5; 8 nucleotides line up with TRBD1. The CDR3 covers 13 residues. The V segment lost 2 bases and the J segment 5 bases; nucleotides outside the gene matches: 4. Germline CDR1 and CDR2: GTSNPN and SVGIG (reference sequence). CDR3 nucleotides: TGTGCCTGGAGTAGTTGGGACAGGGAGACCCAGTACTTC. It codes for CAWSSWDRETQYF.

The CDR3: CASSAHRGQGYEQYF. As DNA, the CDR3 is TGTGCCAGCAGCGCCCACAGGGGACAAGGATACGAGCAGTACTTC. The rearrangement links TRBV5-4 to TRBJ2-7, with 7 bases that match TRBD1. The V segment lost 4 bases and the J segment 4 bases; nucleotides outside the gene matches: 11. Germline V gene data show CDR1 as SGHNT and CDR2 as YYREEE (reference sequence). The CDR3 has 15 residues.

The chain carries TRBV29-1 and TRBJ1-1; a possible D gene is TRBD1 (6 bases). V lost 2 bases, J lost 6 bases, and 10 bases lay in between. Germline CDR1 reads SQVTM; CDR2 reads ANQGSEA. This CDR3 has 12 amino acids. In nucleotides, the CDR3 is TGCAGCGTTGAAATCAGGGGCGCTGAAGCTTTCTTT. Amino acid sequence: CSVEIRGAEAFF.

The rearrangement links TRBV6-1 to TRBJ2-1; 9 nucleotides align to TRBD2. V shed 6 bases, J shed 7 bases, and the junction held 10 bases outside the gene matches. The germline V gene has CDR1 MNHNS and CDR2 SASEGT. The CDR3 totals 15 residues. The CDR3 protein is CASSAVAGAGNEQFF. The CDR3 region has the DNA TGTGCCAGCAGCGCCGTAGCGGGGGCAGGGAATGAGCAGTTCTTC.

The chain couples TRBV28 to TRBJ2-3, with TRBD1 matching 7 bases. The junction had 8 bases not matched to a gene; V was cut back by 5 bases and J by 0 bases. Germline-derived CDR1 and CDR2 are MDHEN and SYDVKM. The CDR3 spans 16 residues. The CDR3 bases are TGTGCCAGCAGTCCTCCGGGACAGACTAGCACAGATACGCAGTATTTT. It translates to CASSPPGQTSTDTQYF.

This clone was recorded a few times. CDR3 nucleotide sequence: TGTGCCAGCAGTTCGGGACAGAACACTGAAGCTTTCTTT. Translation gives CASSSGQNTEAFF. This sequence joins TRBV28 and TRBJ1-1; D possibly corresponds to TRBD1 (6 bases). The germline CDR1 and CDR2 sequences are MDHEN and SYDVKM. CDR3 length: 13 residues. Trimming removed 4 bases at V and 1 base at J, with 7 bases between. Complete variable domain (other parts from reference TRBV28 and TRBJ1-1): DVKVTQSSRYLVKRTGEKVFLECVQDMDHENMFWYRQDPGLGLRLIYFSYDVKMKEKGDIPEGYSVSREKKERFSLILESASTNQTSMYLCASSSGQNTEAFFGQGTRLTVV.

The chain recombines TRBV28 with TRBJ1-6; D might be TRBD1 (6 bases). In germline, CDR1 is MDHEN, CDR2 SYDVKM. The CDR3 consists of 16 residues. Trimming took 5 bases from V and 8 from J, leaving 19 bases between them. In nucleotides, the CDR3 is TGTGCCAGCAGTATCAGAGAGGGACATGGTTATTCACCCCTCCACTTT. Translated, it gives CASSIREGHGYSPLHF.

The rearrangement links TRBV6-5 to TRBJ2-7, with D perhaps TRBD1 (5 bases). The V end lost 7 bases, the J end lost 9 bases, and 13 bases lay between the germline ends. The CDR3 covers 11 residues. The germline V gene encodes CDR1 MNHEY and CDR2 SVGAGI. This CDR3 is CASTYVDRQYF. Written as DNA, the CDR3 is TGTGCCAGCACCTACGTCGACAGGCAGTACTTC.

The CDR3 sequence: CASSLAEGAIGYEQYF. The CDR3 DNA follows: TGCGCCAGCAGCTTGGCCGAGGGGGCCATAGGCTACGAGCAGTACTTC. The chain couples TRBV5-1 to TRBJ2-7, with TRBD1 identical over 7 bases. CDR3 length: 16 amino acids. The ends lost 0 bases at V and 3 bases at J; junction bases unmatched: 9. Germline V CDR1 and CDR2: SGHRS, YFSETQ.

This clone occurred a few times. The V and J genes are TRBV5-1 and TRBJ1-1, with 7 bases aligning to TRBD1. There are 14 residues in the CDR3. With 6 bases clipped from V and 4 bases from J, the junction kept 9 bases outside the gene matches. Germline V lookup: CDR1 SGHRS, CDR2 YFSETQ. CDR3 nucleotides: TGCGCCAGCATGCGGACAGGACCCAGCACTGAAGCTTTCTTT. This sequence encodes CASMRTGPSTEAFF. Full variable domain (missing parts from reference TRBV5-1 and TRBJ1-1): KAGVTQTPRYLIKTRGQQVTLSCSPISGHRSVSWYQQTPGQGLQFLFEYFSETQRNKGNFPGRFSGRQFSNSRSEMNVSTLELGDSALYLCASMRTGPSTEAFFGQGTRLTVV.

The chain has TRBV6-5 and TRBJ1-1, with 7 nucleotides matching TRBD1. This CDR3 has 14 residues. Germline CDR1 MNHEY, CDR2 SVGAGI. The CDR3 region has the DNA TGTGCAGTCAAAGGGGGCTGGGGGAACACTGAAGCTTTCTTT. Encoded protein: CAVKGGWGNTEAFF.

This clone appeared a single time. This chain connects TRBV27 to TRBJ2-1; D is unresolved. This CDR3 contains 14 residues. Trimming stripped 0 bases from V and 7 bases from J, with 10 bases between. CDR1 MNHEY and CDR2 SMNVEV come from the germline V gene (reference sequence). The CDR3 is CASSLSTRYNEQFF. CDR3 nucleotide sequence: TGTGCCAGCAGTTTATCTACCAGATATAATGAGCAGTTCTTC.